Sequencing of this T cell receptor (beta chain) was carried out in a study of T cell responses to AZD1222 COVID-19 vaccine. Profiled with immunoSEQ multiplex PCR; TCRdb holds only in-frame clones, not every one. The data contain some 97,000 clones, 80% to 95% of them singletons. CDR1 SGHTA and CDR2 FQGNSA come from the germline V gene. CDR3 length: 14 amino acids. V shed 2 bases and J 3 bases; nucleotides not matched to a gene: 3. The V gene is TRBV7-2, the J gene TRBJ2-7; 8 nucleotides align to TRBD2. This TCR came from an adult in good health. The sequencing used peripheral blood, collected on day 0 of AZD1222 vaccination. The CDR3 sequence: CASSLLAGNYEQYF. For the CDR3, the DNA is TGTGCCAGCAGCTTACTAGCGGGTAACTACGAGCAGTACTTC.